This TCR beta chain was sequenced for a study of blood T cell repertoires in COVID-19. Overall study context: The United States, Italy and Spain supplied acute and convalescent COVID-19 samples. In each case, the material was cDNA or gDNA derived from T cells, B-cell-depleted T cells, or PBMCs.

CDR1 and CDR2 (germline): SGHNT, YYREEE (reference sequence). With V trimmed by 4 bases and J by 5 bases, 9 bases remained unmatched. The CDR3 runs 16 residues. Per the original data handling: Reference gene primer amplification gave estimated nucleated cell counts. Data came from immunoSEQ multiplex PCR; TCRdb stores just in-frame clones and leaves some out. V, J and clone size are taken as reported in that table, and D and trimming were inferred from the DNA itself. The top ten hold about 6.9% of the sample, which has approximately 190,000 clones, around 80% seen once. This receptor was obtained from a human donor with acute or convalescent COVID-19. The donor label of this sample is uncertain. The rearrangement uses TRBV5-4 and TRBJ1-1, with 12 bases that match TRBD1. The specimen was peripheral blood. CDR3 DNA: TGTGCCAGCAGCCAACCGGGACAGGGGGCGCGTACTGAAGCTTTCTTT. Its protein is CASSQPGQGARTEAFF.